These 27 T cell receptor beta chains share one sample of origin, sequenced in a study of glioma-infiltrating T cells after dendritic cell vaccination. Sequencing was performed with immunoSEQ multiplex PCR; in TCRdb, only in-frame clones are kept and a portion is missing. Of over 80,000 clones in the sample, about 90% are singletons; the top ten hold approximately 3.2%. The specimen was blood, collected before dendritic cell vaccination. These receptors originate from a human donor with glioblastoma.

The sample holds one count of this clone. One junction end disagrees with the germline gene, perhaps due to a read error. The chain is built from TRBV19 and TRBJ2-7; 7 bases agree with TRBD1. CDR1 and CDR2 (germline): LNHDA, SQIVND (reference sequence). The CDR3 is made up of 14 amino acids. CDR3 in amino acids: CASPVTGTFYKQYF. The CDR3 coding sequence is TGTGCCAGTCCCGTGACAGGGACCTTCTACAAGCAGTACTTC. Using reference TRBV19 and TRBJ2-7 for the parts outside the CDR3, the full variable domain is DGGITQSPKYLFRKEGQNVTLSCEQNLNHDAMYWYRQDPGQGLRLIYYSQIVNDFQKGDIAEGYSVSREKKESFPLTVTSAQKNPTAFYLCASPVTGTFYKQYFGPGTRLTVT.

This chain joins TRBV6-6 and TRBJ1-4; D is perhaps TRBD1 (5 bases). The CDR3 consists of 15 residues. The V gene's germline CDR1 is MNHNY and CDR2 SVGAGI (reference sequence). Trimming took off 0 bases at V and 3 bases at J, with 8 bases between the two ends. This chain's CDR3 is CASSYSQGPNEKLFF. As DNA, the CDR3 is TGTGCCAGCAGTTACTCCCAGGGCCCTAATGAAAAACTGTTTTTT.

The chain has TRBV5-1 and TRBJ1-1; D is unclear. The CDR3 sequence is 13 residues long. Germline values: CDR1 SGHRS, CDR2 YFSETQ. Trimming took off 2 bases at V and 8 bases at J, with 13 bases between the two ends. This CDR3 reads CASSFSERVEAFF. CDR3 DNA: TGCGCCAGCAGCTTCTCCGAGAGGGTGGAAGCTTTCTTT.

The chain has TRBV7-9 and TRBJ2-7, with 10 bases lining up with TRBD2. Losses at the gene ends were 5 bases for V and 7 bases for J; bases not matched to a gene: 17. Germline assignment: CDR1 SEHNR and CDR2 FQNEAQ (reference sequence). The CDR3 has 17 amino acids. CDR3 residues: CASSRGASGSPLREQYF. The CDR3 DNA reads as TGTGCCAGCAGCCGGGGGGCTAGCGGGAGTCCTCTGCGTGAGCAGTACTTC. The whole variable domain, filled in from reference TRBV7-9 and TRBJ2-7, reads DTGVSQNPRHKITKRGQNVTFRCDPISEHNRLYWYRQTLGQGPEFLTYFQNEAQLEKSRLLSDRFSAERPKGSFSTLEIQRTEQGDSAMYLCASSRGASGSPLREQYFGPGTRLTVT.

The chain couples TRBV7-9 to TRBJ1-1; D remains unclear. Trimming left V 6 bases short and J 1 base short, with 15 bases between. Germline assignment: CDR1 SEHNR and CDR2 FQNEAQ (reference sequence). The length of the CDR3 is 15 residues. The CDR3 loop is CASSPGSPGNTEAFF. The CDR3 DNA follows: TGTGCCAGCAGTCCCGGGTCCCCCGGGAACACTGAAGCTTTCTTT.

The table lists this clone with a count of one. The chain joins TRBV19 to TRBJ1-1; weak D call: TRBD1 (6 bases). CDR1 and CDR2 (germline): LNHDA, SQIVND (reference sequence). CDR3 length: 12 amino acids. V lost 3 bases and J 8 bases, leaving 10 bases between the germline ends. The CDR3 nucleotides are TGTGCCAGTAGTATTGCAAGGGGGGAAGCTTTCTTT. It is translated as CASSIARGEAFF.

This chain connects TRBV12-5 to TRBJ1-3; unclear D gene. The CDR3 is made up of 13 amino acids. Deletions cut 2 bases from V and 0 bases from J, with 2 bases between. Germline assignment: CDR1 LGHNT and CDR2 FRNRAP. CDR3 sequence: CASGLYSGNTIYF. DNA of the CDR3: TGTGCTAGTGGTTTGTACTCTGGAAACACCATATATTTT.

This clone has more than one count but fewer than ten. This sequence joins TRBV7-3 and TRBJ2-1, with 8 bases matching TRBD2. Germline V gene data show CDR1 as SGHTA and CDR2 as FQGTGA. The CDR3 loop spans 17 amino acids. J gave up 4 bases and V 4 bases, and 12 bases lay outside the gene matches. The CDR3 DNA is TGTGCCAGCAGCTCGACCTCGACGAGCGGGGGTTACAATGAGCAGTTCTTC. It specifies CASSSTSTSGGYNEQFF.

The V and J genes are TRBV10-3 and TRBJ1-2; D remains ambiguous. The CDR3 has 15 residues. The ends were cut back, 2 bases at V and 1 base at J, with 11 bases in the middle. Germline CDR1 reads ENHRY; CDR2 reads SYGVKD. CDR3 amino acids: CAISEAAPINYGYTF. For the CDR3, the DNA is TGTGCCATCAGTGAGGCGGCACCTATTAACTATGGCTACACCTTC.

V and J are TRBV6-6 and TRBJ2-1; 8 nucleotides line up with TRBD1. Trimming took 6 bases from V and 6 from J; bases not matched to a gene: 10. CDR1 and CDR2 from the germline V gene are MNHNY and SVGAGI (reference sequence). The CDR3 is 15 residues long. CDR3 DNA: TGTGCCAGCAGCCTGGAACCGACAGGGGCCAATGAGCAGTTCTTC. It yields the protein CASSLEPTGANEQFF.

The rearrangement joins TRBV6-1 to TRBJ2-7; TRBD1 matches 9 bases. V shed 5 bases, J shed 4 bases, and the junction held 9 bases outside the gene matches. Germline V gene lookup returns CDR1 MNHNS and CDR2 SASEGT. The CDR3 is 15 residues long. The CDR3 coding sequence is TGTGCCAGCAGTTCCACAGGGGGCGGATTTTACGAGCAGTACTTC. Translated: CASSSTGGGFYEQYF.

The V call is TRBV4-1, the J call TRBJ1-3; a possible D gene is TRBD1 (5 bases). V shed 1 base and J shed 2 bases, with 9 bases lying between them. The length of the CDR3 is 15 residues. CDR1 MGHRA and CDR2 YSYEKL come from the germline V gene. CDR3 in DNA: TGCGCCAGCAGCCAAGGGGGGGGTACTGGAAACACCATATATTTT. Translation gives CASSQGGGTGNTIYF.

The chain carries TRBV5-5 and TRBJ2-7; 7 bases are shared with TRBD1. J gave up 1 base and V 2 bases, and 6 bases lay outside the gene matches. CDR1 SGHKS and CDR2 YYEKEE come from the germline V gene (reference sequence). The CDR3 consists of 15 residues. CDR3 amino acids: CASSFRPGQSYEQYF. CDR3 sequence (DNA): TGTGCCAGCAGCTTCCGACCGGGACAGTCCTACGAGCAGTACTTC.

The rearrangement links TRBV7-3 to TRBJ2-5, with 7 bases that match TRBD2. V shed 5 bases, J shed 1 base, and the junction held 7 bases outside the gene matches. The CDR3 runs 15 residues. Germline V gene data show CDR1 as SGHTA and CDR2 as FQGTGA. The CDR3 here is CASSLQAGPQETQYF. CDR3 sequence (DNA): TGTGCCAGCAGCCTCCAAGCGGGGCCCCAAGAGACCCAGTACTTC.

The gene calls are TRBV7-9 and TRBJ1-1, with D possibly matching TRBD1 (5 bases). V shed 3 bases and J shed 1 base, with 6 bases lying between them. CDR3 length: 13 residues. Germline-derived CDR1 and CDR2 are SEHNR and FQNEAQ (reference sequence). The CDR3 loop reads CASSFGGNTEAFF. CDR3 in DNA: TGTGCCAGCAGCTTCGGGGGGAACACTGAAGCTTTCTTT. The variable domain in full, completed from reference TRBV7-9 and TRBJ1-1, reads DTGVSQNPRHKITKRGQNVTFRCDPISEHNRLYWYRQTLGQGPEFLTYFQNEAQLEKSRLLSDRFSAERPKGSFSTLEIQRTEQGDSAMYLCASSFGGNTEAFFGQGTRLTVV.

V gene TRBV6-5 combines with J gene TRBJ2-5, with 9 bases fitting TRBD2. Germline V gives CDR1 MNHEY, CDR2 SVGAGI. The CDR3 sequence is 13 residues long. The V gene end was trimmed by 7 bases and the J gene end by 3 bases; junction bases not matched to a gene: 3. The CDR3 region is CASKVAGEETQYF. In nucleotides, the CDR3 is TGTGCCAGCAAGGTAGCGGGGGAAGAGACCCAGTACTTC.

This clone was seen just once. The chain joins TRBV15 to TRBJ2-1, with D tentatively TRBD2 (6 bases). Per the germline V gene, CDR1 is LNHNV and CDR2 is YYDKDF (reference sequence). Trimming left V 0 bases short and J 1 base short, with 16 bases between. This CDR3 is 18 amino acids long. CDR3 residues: CATSRDWGGRTSYNEQFF. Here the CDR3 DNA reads TGTGCCACCAGCAGAGATTGGGGAGGCCGTACGTCCTACAATGAGCAGTTCTTC.

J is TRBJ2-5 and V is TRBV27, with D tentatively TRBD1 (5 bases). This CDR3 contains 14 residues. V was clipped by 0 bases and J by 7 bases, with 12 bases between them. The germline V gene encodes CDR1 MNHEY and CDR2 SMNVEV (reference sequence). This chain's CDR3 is CASSLSRAVGTQYF. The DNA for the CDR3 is TGTGCCAGCAGTTTATCCAGGGCGGTCGGGACCCAGTACTTC.

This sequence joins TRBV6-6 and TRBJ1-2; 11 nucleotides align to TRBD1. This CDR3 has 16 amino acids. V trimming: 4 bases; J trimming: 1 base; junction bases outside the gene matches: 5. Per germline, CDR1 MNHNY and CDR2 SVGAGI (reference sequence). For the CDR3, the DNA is TGTGCCAGCAGTTCCTATGGGACAGGGGGTAACTATGGCTACACCTTC. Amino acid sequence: CASSSYGTGGNYGYTF.

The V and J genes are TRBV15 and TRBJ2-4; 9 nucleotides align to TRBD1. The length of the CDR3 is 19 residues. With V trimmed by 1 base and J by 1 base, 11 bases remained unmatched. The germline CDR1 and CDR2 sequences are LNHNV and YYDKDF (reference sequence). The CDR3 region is CATSRAASGTGMAKNIQYF. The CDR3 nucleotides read TGTGCCACCAGCAGAGCTGCTTCCGGGACAGGGATGGCCAAAAACATTCAGTACTTC.

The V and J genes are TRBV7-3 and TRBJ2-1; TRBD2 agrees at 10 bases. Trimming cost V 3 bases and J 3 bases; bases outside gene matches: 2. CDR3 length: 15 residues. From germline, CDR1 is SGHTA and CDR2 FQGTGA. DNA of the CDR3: TGTGCCAGCAGCTTGGGACTAGCGAACTACAATGAGCAGTTCTTC. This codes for CASSLGLANYNEQFF.

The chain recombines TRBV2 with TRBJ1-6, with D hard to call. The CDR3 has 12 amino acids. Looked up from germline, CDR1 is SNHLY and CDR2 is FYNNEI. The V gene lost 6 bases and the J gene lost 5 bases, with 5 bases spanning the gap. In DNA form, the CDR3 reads TGTGCCAGCAGGGCCGATAATTCACCCCTCCACTTT. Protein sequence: CASRADNSPLHF.

CDR3 sequence (DNA): TGTGCCAGCAGCGGAGCGCGGGACAGCTATGGCTACACCTTC. Amino acid sequence: CASSGARDSYGYTF. The chain recombines TRBV9 with TRBJ1-2, with 7 positions matching TRBD1. This CDR3 is built from 14 residues. Germline loops: CDR1 SGDLS, CDR2 YYNGEE. Trimming cost V 3 bases and J 4 bases; bases outside gene matches: 6.

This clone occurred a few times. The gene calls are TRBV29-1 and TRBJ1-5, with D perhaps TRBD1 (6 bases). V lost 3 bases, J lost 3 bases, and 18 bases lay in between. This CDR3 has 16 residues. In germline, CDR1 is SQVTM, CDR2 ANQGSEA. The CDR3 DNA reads TGCAGCGTTGAGTGGATTGTTATGGGACACAATCAGCCCCAGCATTTT. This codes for CSVEWIVMGHNQPQHF.

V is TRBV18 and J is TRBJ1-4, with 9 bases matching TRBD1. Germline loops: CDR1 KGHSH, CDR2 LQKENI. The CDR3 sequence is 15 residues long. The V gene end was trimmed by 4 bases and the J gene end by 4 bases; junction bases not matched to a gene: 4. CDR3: CASSQTGGINEKLFF. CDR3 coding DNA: TGTGCCAGCTCACAAACAGGGGGCATTAATGAAAAACTGTTTTTT.

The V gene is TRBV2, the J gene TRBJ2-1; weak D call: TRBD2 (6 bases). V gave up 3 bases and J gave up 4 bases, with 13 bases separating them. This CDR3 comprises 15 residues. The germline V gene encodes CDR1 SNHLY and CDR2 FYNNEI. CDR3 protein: CASSDGDAGYNEQFF. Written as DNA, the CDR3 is TGTGCCAGCAGTGATGGGGACGCGGGGTACAATGAGCAGTTCTTC.

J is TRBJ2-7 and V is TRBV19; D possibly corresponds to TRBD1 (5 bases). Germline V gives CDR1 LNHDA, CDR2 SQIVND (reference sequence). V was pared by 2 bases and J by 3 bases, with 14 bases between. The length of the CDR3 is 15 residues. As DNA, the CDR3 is TGTGCCAGTAGTATACTGGGGCAGCCCAACTACGAGCAGTACTTC. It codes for CASSILGQPNYEQYF.